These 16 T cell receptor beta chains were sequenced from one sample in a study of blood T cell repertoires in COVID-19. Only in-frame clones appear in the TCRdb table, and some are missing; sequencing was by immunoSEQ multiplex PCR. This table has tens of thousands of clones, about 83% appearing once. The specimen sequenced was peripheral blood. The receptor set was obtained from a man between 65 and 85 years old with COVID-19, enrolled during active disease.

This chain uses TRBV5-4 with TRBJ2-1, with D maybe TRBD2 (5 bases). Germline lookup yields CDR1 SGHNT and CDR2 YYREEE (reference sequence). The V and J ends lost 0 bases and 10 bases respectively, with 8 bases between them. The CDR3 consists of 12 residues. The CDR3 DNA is TGTGCCAGCAGCTTGGCCCGGGGAGAGCAGTTCTTC. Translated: CASSLARGEQFF.

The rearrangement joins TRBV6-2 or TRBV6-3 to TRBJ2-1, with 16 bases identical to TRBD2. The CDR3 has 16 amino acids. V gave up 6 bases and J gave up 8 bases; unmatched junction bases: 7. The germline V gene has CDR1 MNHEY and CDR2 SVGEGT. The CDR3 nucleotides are TGTGCCAGCAGCCCCGGGACTAGCGGGGGGGCCGATGAGCAGTTCTTC. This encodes CASSPGTSGGADEQFF.

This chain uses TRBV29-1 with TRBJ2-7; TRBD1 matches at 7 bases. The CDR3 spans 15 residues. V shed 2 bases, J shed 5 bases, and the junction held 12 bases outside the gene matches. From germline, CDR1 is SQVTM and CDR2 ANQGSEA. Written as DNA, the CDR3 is TGCAGCGTTGAACTTGGGAACAGGGGAAGTGACGAGCAGTACTTC. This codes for CSVELGNRGSDEQYF.

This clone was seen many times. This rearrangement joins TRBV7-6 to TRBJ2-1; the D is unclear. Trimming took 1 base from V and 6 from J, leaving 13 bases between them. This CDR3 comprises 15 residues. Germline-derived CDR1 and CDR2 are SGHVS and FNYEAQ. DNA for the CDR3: TGTGCCAGCAGCTTAGGGGTTAGCAACGGCAATGAGCAGTTCTTC. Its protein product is CASSLGVSNGNEQFF.

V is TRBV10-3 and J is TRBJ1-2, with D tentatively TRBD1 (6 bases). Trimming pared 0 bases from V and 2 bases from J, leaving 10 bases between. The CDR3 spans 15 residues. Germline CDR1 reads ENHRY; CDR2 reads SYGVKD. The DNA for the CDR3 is TGTGCCATCAGTGAGTCGTCAGGGGAAAACTATGGCTACACCTTC. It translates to CAISESSGENYGYTF.

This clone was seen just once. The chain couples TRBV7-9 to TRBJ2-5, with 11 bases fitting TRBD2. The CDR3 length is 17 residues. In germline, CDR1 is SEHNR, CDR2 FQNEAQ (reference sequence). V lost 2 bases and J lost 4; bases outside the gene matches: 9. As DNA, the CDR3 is TGTGCCAGCAGCTTAAAGACTAGCGGGGAAGAAGGAGAGACCCAGTACTTC. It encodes CASSLKTSGEEGETQYF.

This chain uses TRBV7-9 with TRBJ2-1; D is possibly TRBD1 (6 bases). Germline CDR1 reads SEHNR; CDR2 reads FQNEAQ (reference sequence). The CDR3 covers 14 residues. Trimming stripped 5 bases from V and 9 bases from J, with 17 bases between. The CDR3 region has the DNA TGTGCCAGCAGCCCCAACCAACAGGGCGGTGAGCAGTTCTTC. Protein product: CASSPNQQGGEQFF.

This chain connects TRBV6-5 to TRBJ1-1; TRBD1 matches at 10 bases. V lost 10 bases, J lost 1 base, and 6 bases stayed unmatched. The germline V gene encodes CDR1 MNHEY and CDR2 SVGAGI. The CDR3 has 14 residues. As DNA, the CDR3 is TGTGCCACACACCGGACAGGGGGGAACACTGAAGCTTTCTTT. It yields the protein CATHRTGGNTEAFF.

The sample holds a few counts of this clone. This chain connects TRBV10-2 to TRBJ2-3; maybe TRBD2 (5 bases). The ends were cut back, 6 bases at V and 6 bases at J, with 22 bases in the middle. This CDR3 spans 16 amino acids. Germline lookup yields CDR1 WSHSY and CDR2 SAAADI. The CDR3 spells CASSPGLFSALDTQYF. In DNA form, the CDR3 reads TGCGCCAGCAGCCCCGGACTTTTCAGCGCATTGGATACGCAGTATTTT.

The CDR3 DNA reads TGTGCCAGCAGCCCGGGGGGGGGTAATTCACCCCTCCACTTT. Translation: CASSPGGGNSPLHF. The rearrangement links TRBV6-2 or TRBV6-3 to TRBJ1-6; a possible D gene is TRBD1 (5 bases). Trimming took 6 bases from V and 6 from J, leaving 12 bases between them. Germline assignment: CDR1 MNHEY and CDR2 SVGEGT. The CDR3 consists of 14 residues.

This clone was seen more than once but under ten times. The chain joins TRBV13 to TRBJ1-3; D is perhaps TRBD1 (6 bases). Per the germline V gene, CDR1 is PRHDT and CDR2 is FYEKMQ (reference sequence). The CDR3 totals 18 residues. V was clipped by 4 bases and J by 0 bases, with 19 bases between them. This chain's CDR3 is CASSSSVRQAFSGNTIYF. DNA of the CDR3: TGTGCCAGCAGCTCAAGCGTTAGACAGGCTTTCTCTGGAAACACCATATATTTT.

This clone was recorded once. The CDR3 here is CASSARQGGQPQHF. The CDR3, as DNA: TGTGCCAGCAGTGCCCGACAGGGGGGACAGCCCCAGCATTTT. The chain has TRBV2 and TRBJ1-5, with 9 bases aligning to TRBD1. CDR3 length: 14 residues. V trimming: 4 bases; J trimming: 7 bases; junction bases outside the gene matches: 5. Germline loops: CDR1 SNHLY, CDR2 FYNNEI.

As DNA, the CDR3 is TGCGCCAGCAGCCAAGATCCCCATCTAGCGGGGGGCAATGAGCAGTTCTTC. Protein: CASSQDPHLAGGNEQFF. The chain combines TRBV4-3 with TRBJ2-1; TRBD2 matches 11 bases. The germline gives CDR1 LGHNA, CDR2 YSLEER. J lost 6 bases, V lost 0 bases, and 7 bases had no gene match. The CDR3 runs 17 residues.

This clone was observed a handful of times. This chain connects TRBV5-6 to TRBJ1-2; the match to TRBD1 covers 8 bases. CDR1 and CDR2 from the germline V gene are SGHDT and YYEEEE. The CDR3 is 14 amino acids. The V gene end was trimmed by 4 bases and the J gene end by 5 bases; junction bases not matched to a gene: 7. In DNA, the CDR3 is TGTGCCAGCAGCCCGTCGGGACAGGCTTATGGCTACACCTTC. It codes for CASSPSGQAYGYTF.

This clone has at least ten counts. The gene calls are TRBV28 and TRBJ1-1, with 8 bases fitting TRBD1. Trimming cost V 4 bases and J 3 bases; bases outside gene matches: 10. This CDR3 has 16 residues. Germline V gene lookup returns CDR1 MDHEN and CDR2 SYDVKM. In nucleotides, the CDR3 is TGTGCCAGCAGTTATCAGGGGGCGTCTTTAGACACTGAAGCTTTCTTT. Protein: CASSYQGASLDTEAFF.

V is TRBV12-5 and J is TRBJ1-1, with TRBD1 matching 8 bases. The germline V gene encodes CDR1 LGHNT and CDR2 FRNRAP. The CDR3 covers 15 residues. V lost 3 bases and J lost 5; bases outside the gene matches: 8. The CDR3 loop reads CASGFTGQGRTEAFF. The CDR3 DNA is TGTGCTAGTGGTTTTACCGGACAGGGAAGAACTGAAGCTTTCTTT.